This record concerns one TCR beta chain sequence. This clone came up many times. What antigen it recognizes has not been identified. Nothing much larger sits one base from this clone, and base qualities are not available. None of the patients had been given any treatment before thyroid surgery. Using T-cell receptor beta sequencing, the study looked back at clinical samples from patients collected from 2012 to 2018. The CDR3 goes from the cysteine to the phenylalanine over 14 residues. Only CDR3 DNA remains: 42 bases, in frame from the first base. Looking up the germline V gene yields CDR1 MRHNA and CDR2 SNTAGT. V is trimmed back by 0 bases and J by 6 bases, and the junction contains 0 bases that no gene match accounts for. Library preparation used PCR. The sequencing machine was an Illumina HiSeq 4000. High-throughput sequencing was used to profile the TCR beta-chain CDR3 region of each patient. The paper's data handling went like this. A classifier to discriminate distant-metastatic papillary thyroid cancer patients was built from CDR3 differences across clinicopathological groups. The Shannon index was used to measure repertoire diversity, and the Morisita-Horn index was used to measure how similar tumor and blood repertoires were. The public reads were quality trimmed at Q25 with fastp and then assembled into clones with MiXCR by TCRdb, keeping productive beta chains. The V and J calls were determined by TCRdb, not by the authors. For this sample the table gives roughly 59,000 clones, of which roughly 15% were detected only once. Over 8.5% of the sample goes to the ten largest clones.

The record originates from a study of metastatic and nonmetastatic thyroid tumors (dated by TCRdb to the early 2020s). Background for the entire study: For patients with malignant and with benign thyroid disease, the researchers compared repertoires between peripheral blood samples and tumor or nodule tissue samples.

The research as a whole found: In both blood and tumor samples, malignant tumors were reported to have significantly higher TCR beta diversity than benign nodules.

Material for sequencing was blood. The rearranged segments are TRBV6-4 and TRBJ2-3, and TRBD2 matches 10 of the central bases. The clonotype was recovered from a male donor with papillary thyroid cancer or a benign thyroid nodule (not recorded which). Some clones in this sample may be carry-over from other donors' samples. The nucleotide sequence reads as follows: TGTGCCAGCAGTGACTCTAGCGGGGGGGATACGCAGTATTTT. The encoded protein is CASSDSSGGDTQYF.